What follows are 12 T cell receptor beta chains derived from one specimen sequenced in a study of control samples from healthy donors and cancer patients. This table comes from immunoSEQ multiplex PCR, and its TCRdb copy is limited to in-frame clones, with some not included. This table has 84,000 or so clones, around 80% appearing once. Sequenced material: PBMCs. Receptors were obtained from a man in his fifties or sixties with head and neck cancer.

The J gene is TRBJ2-3, the V gene TRBV11-2; 16 bases match TRBD2. V trimming: 4 bases; J trimming: 4 bases; junction bases outside the gene matches: 8. CDR3 length: 18 residues. Looked up from germline, CDR1 is SGHAT and CDR2 is FQNNGV. The CDR3 loop is CASSSGTSGRASADTQYF. The DNA for the CDR3 is TGTGCCAGCAGCTCAGGGACTAGCGGGAGGGCCAGCGCAGATACGCAGTATTTT.

The chain recombines TRBV7-2 with TRBJ1-6; the D gene is possibly TRBD1 (5 bases). Between the trimmed V and J ends, which lost 4 bases and 4 bases, there was a span of 8 bases. CDR3 length equals 14 residues. Germline CDR1 and CDR2: SGHTA and FQGNSA. The CDR3 region is CASSSGIYNSPLHF. The DNA of the CDR3 is TGTGCCAGCAGCTCAGGGATTTATAATTCACCCCTCCACTTT.

The rearrangement links TRBV3-1 (or the pseudogene TRBV3-2) to TRBJ1-1; D gene unclear. Trimming removed 0 bases at V and 0 bases at J, with 2 bases between. Per germline, CDR1 LGHDT and CDR2 YNNKEL (reference sequence). The length of the CDR3 is 13 residues. This CDR3 reads CASSQDMNTEAFF. The DNA for the CDR3 is TGTGCCAGCAGCCAAGACATGAACACTGAAGCTTTCTTT.

J is TRBJ1-5 and V is TRBV5-1; D might be TRBD1 (5 bases). Per germline, CDR1 SGHRS and CDR2 YFSETQ. Between the trimmed V and J ends, which lost 4 bases and 6 bases, there was a span of 14 bases. The CDR3 extends over 14 amino acids. CDR3 in DNA: TGCGCCAGCAGCCCCCTTGGACACGGTCAGCCCCAGCATTTT. It is translated as CASSPLGHGQPQHF.

This chain joins TRBV15 and TRBJ1-4; no reliable D call. The germline CDR1 and CDR2 sequences are LNHNV and YYDKDF (reference sequence). Deletions cut 0 bases from V and 8 bases from J, with 16 bases between. CDR3 length: 16 residues. The CDR3 coding sequence is TGTGCCACCAGCAGAGATTACGAGGAGGTTGGAGAAAAACTGTTTTTT. As protein: CATSRDYEEVGEKLFF.

This clone appeared once. The rearrangement uses TRBV6-6 and TRBJ2-6; D remains ambiguous. V was cut by 4 bases and J by 5 bases, with 6 bases left in between. Germline CDR1 and CDR2: MNHNY and SVGAGI (reference sequence). This CDR3 is 13 amino acids long. The CDR3 is CASSSIWANVLTF. For the CDR3, the DNA is TGTGCCAGCAGTTCAATCTGGGCCAACGTCCTGACTTTC.

The chain combines TRBV6-1 with TRBJ2-1; 9 bases line up with TRBD2. Per germline, CDR1 MNHNS and CDR2 SASEGT. The CDR3 has 15 residues. With 2 bases clipped from V and 8 bases from J, the junction kept 7 bases outside the gene matches. The CDR3 sequence is CASSETPQREDEQFF. CDR3 in DNA: TGTGCCAGCAGTGAAACGCCTCAGCGGGAGGATGAGCAGTTCTTC.

The J gene is TRBJ2-7, the V gene TRBV5-1; 8 bases are a match to TRBD1. V gave up 0 bases and J gave up 2 bases; unmatched junction bases: 4. CDR1 and CDR2 (germline): SGHRS, YFSETQ. The CDR3 contains 15 residues. For the CDR3, the DNA is TGCGCCAGCAGCTTGGCAGGGGACAGGACCTACGAGCAGTACTTC. Translated: CASSLAGDRTYEQYF.

The chain is built from TRBV3-1 (or the pseudogene TRBV3-2) and TRBJ2-1, with 13 bases identical to TRBD2. The CDR3 has 18 residues. After removal of 4 bases from V and 6 bases from J, the junction contained 12 bases not matched to a gene. The germline V gene encodes CDR1 LGHDT and CDR2 YNNKEL (reference sequence). CDR3 bases: TGTGCCAGCAGCCCGATTAGGACTAGCGGGAGTTGGGTCAATGAGCAGTTCTTC. It encodes CASSPIRTSGSWVNEQFF.

The rearrangement links TRBV28 to TRBJ2-7, with D unclear. The CDR3 length is 15 residues. In germline, CDR1 is MDHEN, CDR2 SYDVKM. V gave up 6 bases and J gave up 3 bases, with 18 bases separating them. DNA of the CDR3: TGTGCCAGCAGCTCCCCCAGGAGAGTTCTCTACGAGCAGTACTTC. This gives the protein CASSSPRRVLYEQYF.

V gene TRBV25-1 combines with J gene TRBJ2-2; the match to TRBD2 covers 12 bases. Trimming took 7 bases from V and 6 from J; bases not matched to a gene: 6. Germline CDR1 reads MGHDK; CDR2 reads SYGVNS. This CDR3 is 15 amino acids long. The CDR3 nucleotides are TGTGCCAGCATTCCTAGCGGGAGGGCCCCCGGGGAGCTGTTTTTT. It encodes CASIPSGRAPGELFF.

This chain connects TRBV20-1 to TRBJ2-1; D unclear. CDR3 length: 11 residues. V shed 6 bases and J shed 4 bases, with 7 bases lying between them. Germline assignment: CDR1 DFQATT and CDR2 SNEGSKA (reference sequence). The CDR3 loop reads CSATEYNEQFF. The CDR3 DNA reads TGCAGTGCAACGGAGTACAATGAGCAGTTCTTC.